This TCR beta chain was observed in a study of cytomegalovirus exposure and HLA in healthy donors. Findings and caveats of the study: Within an earlier analysis, most TCR beta V segments proved productive either about 90% or about 30% of the time. Among TCR beta chains, those listed as cytomegalovirus-associated numbered some 160. A missense variant in DCLRE1C was later tied to TCR beta V- and J-gene trimming.

60 Vbeta and 13 Jbeta primers were used in PCR. Profiled with immunoSEQ multiplex PCR; TCRdb holds only in-frame clones, not every one. The sample lists approximately 220,000 clones, 76% seen once, with 0.6% to 0.7% in the top ten. This CDR3 spans 15 amino acids. Germline CDR1 SGHNT, CDR2 YENEEA. The J segment lost 5 bases and the V segment lost 6 bases, leaving 12 bases of the junction unmatched. Of note for this clone: Its antigen is still unknown.

The TCR was taken from a man aged 18-30 years in good health and CMV-seronegative. V usage is TRBV11-3 and J usage is TRBJ2-5; 7 nucleotides line up with TRBD1. The material sequenced was PBMCs. The CDR3, as DNA: TGTGCCAGCAGTCCCGGACAGGCCTTAGGGGAGACCCAGTACTTC. This gives the protein CASSPGQALGETQYF.